This T cell receptor beta chain was documented in a study of blood T cell repertoires in COVID-19. Study-wide background: Samples taken during acute and convalescent COVID-19 were collected in the United States, Italy and Spain. From T cells, B-cell-depleted T cells, or PBMCs came the material, which was cDNA or gDNA.

V trimming: 3 bases; J trimming: 0 bases; junction bases outside the gene matches: 1. The length of the CDR3 is 14 residues. Germline V lookup: CDR1 SEHNR, CDR2 FQNEAQ (reference sequence). This clone has only a few counts. Authors' data handling: Estimated nucleated cell counts came from reference gene primer amplification. The method was immunoSEQ multiplex PCR; TCRdb's version includes in-frame clones alone and lacks a portion of them. Clone size and the V and J calls come from that table; the DNA yielded D and trimming. Of some 240,000 clones detected, 65% to 90% appear once; the ten largest clones hold approximately 10%.

The chain couples TRBV7-9 to TRBJ2-5, with 7 bases aligning to TRBD2. The source of this sequence is a man in his fifties or sixties with active or convalescent COVID-19. The sample consisted of peripheral blood. CDR3 coding DNA: TGTGCCAGCAGCTTGGGGGGGAACCAAGAGACCCAGTACTTC. Residues: CASSLGGNQETQYF.